This T cell receptor (beta chain) was retrieved from a study of blood T cell repertoires in COVID-19. Study details: Donors in the United States, Italy and Spain gave samples during acute or convalescent COVID-19.

The J segment lost 8 bases and the V segment lost 9 bases, leaving 6 bases of the junction unmatched. The CDR3 covers 12 residues. Germline V CDR1 and CDR2: MNHEY, SVGAGI. Libraries were prepared by immunoSEQ multiplex PCR; TCRdb keeps only in-frame clonotypes and omits some of them. The repertoire holds around 400,000 clones, with roughly 90% as singletons. This receptor was identified in a woman aged 18 to 35 who had been exposed to COVID-19. The specimen sequenced was PBMCs or T cells enriched from blood (not recorded which). V is TRBV6-5 and J is TRBJ1-4; 7 nucleotides line up with TRBD1. In nucleotides, the CDR3 is TGTGCCAGTAACAGGGGTTGGGAAAAACTGTTTTTT. This encodes CASNRGWEKLFF.